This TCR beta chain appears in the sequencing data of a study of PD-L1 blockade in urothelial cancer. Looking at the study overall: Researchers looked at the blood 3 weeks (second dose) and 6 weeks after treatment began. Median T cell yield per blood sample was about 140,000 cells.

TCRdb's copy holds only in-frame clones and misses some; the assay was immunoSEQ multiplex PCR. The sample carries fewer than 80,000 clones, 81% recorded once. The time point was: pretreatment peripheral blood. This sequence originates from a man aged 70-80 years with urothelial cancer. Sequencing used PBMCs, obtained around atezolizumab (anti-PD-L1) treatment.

The chain's CDR3 is CSVVEGEAFF. The CDR3 region has the DNA TGCAGCGTTGTGGAGGGTGAGGCTTTCTTT. The V gene is TRBV29-1, the J gene TRBJ1-1; D gene unclear. Germline CDR1 is SQVTM and CDR2 is ANQGSEA. The CDR3 is 10 residues long. Trimming pared 4 bases from V and 11 bases from J, leaving 11 bases between.